This entry lists 20 T cell receptor beta chains sequenced from one sample in a study of blood T cell repertoires in COVID-19 (dated by TCRdb to the early 2020s). The library was produced with the immunoSEQ multiplex PCR assay. This is the immuneACCESS table as TCRdb keeps it, with only in-frame sequences that have V and J called. A part of the clones is gone; compared with another copy, unresolved V genes explain less than half, and the rest is unexplained. For this sample the table gives 110,000 to 150,000 clones, of which almost 85% were detected only once. The top ten hold 2.5% to 3% of the sample. The sample consisted of peripheral blood. These receptor sequences come from a man aged 50 to 59 with acute or convalescent COVID-19.

CDR3 protein: CASSSPWGRGSVYGYTF. As DNA, the CDR3 is TGTGCCAGTAGTTCCCCCTGGGGGAGGGGATCCGTCTATGGCTACACCTTC. The V and J genes are TRBV19 and TRBJ1-2, with a tentative D call TRBD1 (5 bases). This CDR3 contains 17 residues. CDR1 is LNHDA and CDR2 is SQIVND in the germline V gene (reference sequence). V was clipped by 5 bases and J by 4 bases, with 23 bases between them.

The chain joins TRBV6-5 to TRBJ2-6, with D possibly matching TRBD2 (6 bases). Germline V gives CDR1 MNHEY, CDR2 SVGAGI. The germline V and J ends were trimmed by 2 bases and 7 bases, with 15 bases remaining between them. This CDR3 spans 16 amino acids. CDR3 sequence reads: CASSYGAGRKANVLTF. The CDR3 bases are TGTGCCAGCAGTTACGGCGCAGGGAGGAAAGCCAACGTCCTGACTTTC.

The rearrangement uses TRBV5-1 and TRBJ2-6; 8 nucleotides match TRBD1. Trimming removed 4 bases from V and 1 base from J; junction bases left unmatched: 7. This CDR3 is 17 amino acids long. Germline values: CDR1 SGHRS, CDR2 YFSETQ. CDR3 DNA sequence: TGCGCCAGCAGCCCCGGACAGGGCGGGTCTGGGGCCAACGTCCTGACTTTC. Translated: CASSPGQGGSGANVLTF.

J is TRBJ2-2 and V is TRBV5-1; possibly TRBD1 for D (6 bases). CDR1 and CDR2 (germline): SGHRS, YFSETQ. With 2 bases removed from V and 5 bases from J, the gap between germline ends came to 10 bases. This CDR3 has 14 residues. For the CDR3, the DNA is TGCGCCAGCAGCTTTGGACAGCATACCGGGGAGCTGTTTTTT. Encoded protein: CASSFGQHTGELFF.

Remarks on this clone: This sample includes further DNA sequences coding for the same CDR3. The chain couples TRBV15 to TRBJ1-2, with D tentatively TRBD1 (5 bases). CDR1 is LNHNV and CDR2 is YYDKDF in the germline V gene (reference sequence). The V and J ends lost 5 bases and 8 bases respectively, with 21 bases between them. The CDR3 is 15 amino acids. CDR3: CATSGRGGAGGGYTF. CDR3 bases: TGTGCCACCAGCGGGCGAGGAGGGGCGGGGGGGGGCTACACCTTC.

This clone came up once. This chain connects TRBV29-1 to TRBJ2-3; 7 bases align to TRBD1. V dropped 8 bases and J dropped 1; count of bases not matched to a gene: 6. Germline values: CDR1 SQVTM, CDR2 ANQGSEA. CDR3 length: 13 residues. CDR3 coding DNA: TGCAGCCATGACAGGGTTGGCACAGATACGCAGTATTTT. This translates into CSHDRVGTDTQYF.

The genes are TRBV10-3 and TRBJ2-3, with 11 bases matching TRBD2. The CDR3 has 15 residues. CDR1 is ENHRY, CDR2 SYGVKD, per germline. The V and J ends lost 6 bases and 3 bases, in that order; junction bases with no gene match: 5. The CDR3 here is CAIRRTSGSTDTQYF. CDR3 sequence (DNA): TGTGCCATCAGACGGACTAGCGGGTCTACAGATACGCAGTATTTT.

J is TRBJ2-5 and V is TRBV9; TRBD1 might be the D (5 bases). From germline, CDR1 is SGDLS and CDR2 YYNGEE. Trimming cost V 0 bases and J 5 bases, with 8 bases left between them. The CDR3 is 13 amino acids. CDR3 DNA sequence: TGTGCCAGCAGCGTAGGAAAGGGGGAGACCCAGTACTTC. Translating it yields CASSVGKGETQYF. Together with reference TRBV9 and TRBJ2-5, the CDR3 gives the full variable domain: DSGVTQTPKHLITATGQRVTLRCSPRSGDLSVYWYQQSLDQGLQFLIQYYNGEERAKGNILERFSAQQFPDLHSELNLSSLELGDSALYFCASSVGKGETQYFGPGTRLLVL.

The V and J genes are TRBV30 and TRBJ2-7; weak D call: TRBD2 (5 bases). The length of the CDR3 is 12 residues. Germline V lookup: CDR1 GTSNPN, CDR2 SVGIG (reference sequence). Trimming removed 3 bases at V and 4 bases at J, with 10 bases between. The CDR3 sequence is CAWSGSGYEQYF. CDR3 nucleotide sequence: TGTGCCTGGAGCGGGTCGGGGTACGAGCAGTACTTC.

The V call is TRBV10-3, the J call TRBJ2-2, with 7 bases fitting TRBD1. The V and J ends lost 8 bases and 0 bases, in that order; junction bases with no gene match: 3. The CDR3 is 14 residues long. The V gene's germline CDR1 is ENHRY and CDR2 SYGVKD. CDR3 protein: CAIPGTANTGELFF. The CDR3 DNA is TGTGCCATCCCAGGGACAGCGAACACCGGGGAGCTGTTTTTT.

This rearrangement joins TRBV7-3 to TRBJ2-1, with TRBD2 as a possible D gene (5 bases). V lost 5 bases and J 2 bases, leaving 13 bases between the germline ends. This CDR3 has 15 amino acids. Germline values: CDR1 SGHTA, CDR2 FQGTGA. The CDR3 reads CASSPQGGAYNEQFF. CDR3 sequence (DNA): TGTGCCAGCAGCCCCCAAGGAGGCGCCTACAATGAGCAGTTCTTC.

J is TRBJ2-2 and V is TRBV5-1; D unresolved. CDR3 size: 13 residues. The germline V gene has CDR1 SGHRS and CDR2 YFSETQ. Trimming removed 5 bases at V and 2 bases at J, with 7 bases between. DNA of the CDR3: TGCGCCAGCAGAGTAGTCAACACCGGGGAGCTGTTTTTT. It translates to CASRVVNTGELFF. Full variable domain (remainder filled in from reference TRBV5-1 and TRBJ2-2): KAGVTQTPRYLIKTRGQQVTLSCSPISGHRSVSWYQQTPGQGLQFLFEYFSETQRNKGNFPGRFSGRQFSNSRSEMNVSTLELGDSALYLCASRVVNTGELFFGEGSRLTVL.

The chain is built from TRBV19 and TRBJ1-2; no reliable D call. Trimming cost V 3 bases and J 3 bases, with 14 bases left between them. CDR1 LNHDA and CDR2 SQIVND come from the germline V gene (reference sequence). The CDR3 contains 15 residues. In nucleotides, the CDR3 is TGTGCCAGTAGTATGATGGCAGAAAGTCACTATGGCTACACCTTC. Protein product: CASSMMAESHYGYTF.

The rearrangement uses TRBV30 and TRBJ1-2, with D unresolved. Germline loops: CDR1 GTSNPN, CDR2 SVGIG (reference sequence). The length of the CDR3 is 13 residues. The V end was cut by 4 bases, the J end by 4 bases, with 13 bases between. CDR3 DNA sequence: TGTGCCTGGACTAGCTCGGTTCCCTATGGCTACACCTTC. Its protein product is CAWTSSVPYGYTF.

The chain joins TRBV27 to TRBJ2-1, with a possible D match to TRBD1 (6 bases). V gave up 6 bases and J gave up 2 bases, with 11 bases separating them. Per germline, CDR1 MNHEY and CDR2 SMNVEV (reference sequence). This CDR3 region has 14 residues. Written as DNA, the CDR3 is TGTGCCAGCAGGGGGACACTTACCTACAATGAGCAGTTCTTC. Translating it yields CASRGTLTYNEQFF.

Only one count was recorded for this clone. V is TRBV19 and J is TRBJ2-5; D is uncertain. Trimming took 8 bases from V and 3 from J, leaving 13 bases between them. The CDR3 is made up of 13 amino acids. The germline gives CDR1 LNHDA, CDR2 SQIVND (reference sequence). CDR3 nucleotide sequence: TGTGCCAGTGAGAGCCGGAGAAAAGAGACCCAGTACTTC. The encoded protein is CASESRRKETQYF.

This clone came up a few times. The chain is built from TRBV6-5 and TRBJ1-3, with TRBD1 identical over 7 bases. V lost 2 bases to trimming and J lost 3 bases; unmatched junction nucleotides: 4. The CDR3 runs 15 residues. Germline CDR1 MNHEY, CDR2 SVGAGI. CDR3 sequence (DNA): TGTGCCAGCAGTTACACTACAGGGGTTGGAAACACCATATATTTT. This gives the protein CASSYTTGVGNTIYF.

The V gene is TRBV6-6, the J gene TRBJ1-5; 9 nucleotides line up with TRBD1. This CDR3 contains 15 residues. V lost 5 bases to trimming and J lost 2 bases; unmatched junction nucleotides: 4. Germline V CDR1 and CDR2: MNHNY, SVGAGI (reference sequence). DNA of the CDR3: TGTGCCAGCAGTGCTCGGACAGGGGGCAATCAGCCCCAGCATTTT. Translating it yields CASSARTGGNQPQHF.

This clone was counted a single time. The J gene is TRBJ1-1, the V gene TRBV3-1 (or the pseudogene TRBV3-2); possible D gene TRBD1, 6 bases. The CDR3 loop spans 15 amino acids. V lost 3 bases and J 4 bases, leaving 15 bases between the germline ends. Per the germline V gene, CDR1 is LGHDT and CDR2 is YNNKEL (reference sequence). The chain's CDR3 is CASSHQGLYGTEAFF. Here the CDR3 DNA reads TGTGCCAGCAGCCACCAGGGGTTGTACGGCACTGAAGCTTTCTTT.

Comments on this clone: At the DNA level, this CDR3 is encoded by other sequences in the same sample as well. The chain links TRBV5-4 to TRBJ2-1; TRBD2 aligns across 7 bases. V shed 4 bases and J 0 bases; nucleotides not matched to a gene: 7. The CDR3 runs to 16 residues. The V gene's germline CDR1 is SGHNT and CDR2 YYREEE (reference sequence). The CDR3 DNA follows: TGTGCCAGCAGCAGATCTAGCGGCAGCTCCTACAATGAGCAGTTCTTC. This gives the protein CASSRSSGSSYNEQFF.